Listed below are T cell receptor beta chains from one sample, sequenced in a study of neurological immune-mediated disorders. Each CDR3 protein is one row after TCRdb ran MiXCR on the 5' RACE reads. The repertoire includes over 25,000 distinct CDR3 sequences, about an eighth of them detected once, and approximately 6% sits in the top ten. The specimen sequenced was PBMCs. The receptors were gathered from a woman aged 55-69 years in good health. Both conserved end residues are part of each CDR3. A D gene is named only where the DNA matches it firmly. Clone size is shown for a subset of rows, as once, few, many or a class of expanded clone.

J: TRBJ2-5
D: TRBD2
size: .
V: TRBV20-1
DNA: TGCAGTGCTAGACCCTACCCCACTAGCGGGGGTGGGGTTGATTGGGAGACCCAGTACTTC
CDR3: CSARPYPTSGGGVDWETQYF

J: TRBJ1-5
D: .
size: many
V: TRBV20-1
DNA: TGCAGTGCTACACGGGTTAATCAGCCCCAGCATTTT
CDR3: CSATRVNQPQHF

J: TRBJ2-2
D: .
size: .
V: TRBV7-2
DNA: TGTGCCAGCAGCTTAGGGTGGGAGATCGGGGAGCTGTTTTTT
CDR3: CASSLGWEIGELFF

J: TRBJ1-5
D: .
size: many
V: TRBV4-3
DNA: TGCGCCAGCAGCCAAGCCCTTGTCGACTCCCAGCCCCAGCATTTT
CDR3: CASSQALVDSQPQHF

J: TRBJ1-5
D: TRBD1
size: many
V: TRBV7-9
DNA: TGTGCCAGCAGCTTAGAAGGGGGCAGTCAGCCCCAGCATTTT
CDR3: CASSLEGGSQPQHF

J: TRBJ2-1
D: TRBD2
size: many
V: TRBV4-2
DNA: TGTGCCAGCAGCCACGGGGGGGCGAGCGATGAGCAGTTCTTC
CDR3: CASSHGGASDEQFF

J: TRBJ2-3
D: TRBD1
size: many
V: TRBV5-1
DNA: TGCGCCAGCAGCAGTATGACAGGGGGCTCACAAGATACGCAGTATTTT
CDR3: CASSSMTGGSQDTQYF

J: TRBJ2-5
D: .
size: many
V: TRBV20-1
DNA: TGCAGTGCTCAGCCAGCGGACCAAGAGACCCAGTACTTC
CDR3: CSAQPADQETQYF

J: TRBJ1-2
D: TRBD1
size: many
V: TRBV28
DNA: TGTGCCAGCAGGCCGGACAGGGCGTATGGCTACACCTTC
CDR3: CASRPDRAYGYTF

J: TRBJ2-5
D: .
size: many
V: TRBV6-6
DNA: TGTGCCACTCCGTTCGACGGGCATCCCCCCCTGCCGTACTTC
CDR3: CATPFDGHPPLPYF

J: TRBJ2-7
D: .
size: many
V: TRBV12-3/TRBV12-4
DNA: TGTGCCAGCAGTGTGTACTACGAGCAGTACTTC
CDR3: CASSVYYEQYF

J: TRBJ2-5
D: TRBD1
size: many
V: TRBV7-9
DNA: TGTGCCAGCAGCTTAGAATGGACAGGGGAGACCCAGTACTTC
CDR3: CASSLEWTGETQYF

J: TRBJ2-5
D: .
size: many
V: TRBV5-4
DNA: TGTGCCAGCAGCTTGGAAGGTCGGGGGTCAACTGAGACCCAGTACTTC
CDR3: CASSLEGRGSTETQYF

J: TRBJ1-6
D: .
size: many
V: TRBV9
DNA: TGTGCCAGCAGCGTATGGGAAGGAGAACCCCTCCACTTT
CDR3: CASSVWEGEPLHF

J: TRBJ1-3
D: .
size: many
V: TRBV12-3/TRBV12-4
DNA: TGTGCCAGCATCGGCCAGCCTCAAGGAAACACCATATATTTT
CDR3: CASIGQPQGNTIYF

J: TRBJ2-5
D: TRBD1
size: .
V: TRBV9
DNA: TGTGCCAGCAGAGTAGGAGAGTTATGGGACAGAGAAGAGACCCAATACTTC
CDR3: CASRVGELWDREETQYF

J: TRBJ1-4
D: .
size: many
V: TRBV6-6
DNA: TGTGCCAGCAGTTACCGGACAGCGGGGAATGAAAAACTGTTTTTT
CDR3: CASSYRTAGNEKLFF

J: TRBJ2-3
D: TRBD2
size: many
V: TRBV7-2
DNA: TGTGCCAGCAAAAGAATAGCGGGGGACAGCACAGATACGCAGTATTTT
CDR3: CASKRIAGDSTDTQYF

J: TRBJ1-4
D: TRBD1
size: many
V: TRBV20-1
DNA: TGCAGTGCTCCCGCTCAGGGGGGGGGAGAAAAACTGTTTTTT
CDR3: CSAPAQGGGEKLFF

J: TRBJ1-1
D: .
size: many
V: TRBV4-3
DNA: TGCGCCAGCAGCCAAGAGGGCGGATACACTGAAGCTTTCTTT
CDR3: CASSQEGGYTEAFF

J: TRBJ2-4
D: .
size: many
V: TRBV28
DNA: TGCGCCAGCAGTAGACGGGCCGTTGGGGGAAACATTCAGTACTTC
CDR3: CASSRRAVGGNIQYF

J: TRBJ1-2
D: .
size: many
V: TRBV7-9
DNA: TGTGCCAGCAGAAAAACAGGGGGCTACACCTTC
CDR3: CASRKTGGYTF